This T cell receptor (beta chain) derives from a study of T cells in Graves' hyperthyroidism and ophthalmopathy. About the research overall: Peripheral blood was taken when the disease was first diagnosed, before any treatment began. Broader study findings: Ophthalmopathy was told apart from stable hyperthyroidism by a 13 V-J model.

Germline V CDR1 and CDR2: MNHEY, SVGEGT. The CDR3 covers 16 residues. V trimming: 6 bases; J trimming: 4 bases; junction bases outside the gene matches: 8. In this sample, this clonotype turned up many times. Its target is not known. Disease duration under 2 months; hyperthyroidism patients were aged 18 to 65. Diagnostic decisions used clinical symptoms, serum thyroxine and TRAb, thyroid ultrasound and orbital computed tomography. RNA transcripts yielded amplified TCR beta CDR3 regions. When the TCR CDR3 underwent first-round RT-PCR, the HTBI primer set was used. Via MiXCR, TCRdb re-called the multiplex PCR reads, giving one row per CDR3 protein. This table holds around 450,000 distinct CDR3 sequences, approximately 15% found once.

Sequenced input: blood. The TCR originated in a woman aged 18-35 years with Graves' hyperthyroidism. V gene TRBV6-2 or TRBV6-3 combines with J gene TRBJ2-5, with 13 positions matching TRBD2. The CDR3 DNA follows: TGTGCCAGCAGGCCTACTAGCGGGAGGGCCTTAGAGACCCAGTACTTC. Its translation: CASRPTSGRALETQYF.